Here is one TCR beta chain with its context. What antigen it recognizes has not been identified. No base quality information exists; no much larger clone differs at one position. The sample belongs to a study of cytomegalovirus exposure and HLA in healthy donors (dated by TCRdb to 2016 to 2017). For the study in its entirety: The 650 to 750 repertoires of the first cohort and the 120 validation repertoires were produced on the same platform, according to a later analysis. The study aimed to test whether signatures of past pathogen exposure could be identified by cataloging public T cell receptors. To predict cytomegalovirus infection status, the study combined high-throughput TCR immunosequencing, statistical association of individual TCRs with disease status, and machine learning. In addition to the first cohort of roughly 670 subjects, a separate validation cohort of 120 different subjects was used.

Library prep was done by the immunoSEQ multiplex PCR assay. On the study's bioinformatics: A statistical classification framework was built to diagnose cytomegalovirus status from the catalog of TCR beta chain sequences. TCRdb carries this immuneACCESS record with in-frame sequences only. Its versions omit some clonotypes, under half of them owing to an unresolved V gene in the studies checked, with the rest unexplained. V, J and clone size were drawn from that table, and D and trimming were deduced from the DNA. Across this sample there are about 160,000 clones, with approximately 89% seen only once. Under 13% of the sample goes to the ten largest clones. The donors belonged to the validation cohort of over a hundred subjects, which was separate from the 666-subject first cohort. The paper's findings and limits, for the study overall: It was suggested by the authors that the approach could potentially be generalized to other disease states and immunological phenotypes. In vitro tests confirmed that a few of the cytomegalovirus-associated TCR beta chains recognize cytomegalovirus antigens. In both the original and validation cohorts, the classifier was reported to diagnose cytomegalovirus status with high specificity and sensitivity. The study gave a list of about 150 TCR beta chains associated with cytomegalovirus. A later analysis found that TCRs clustered in the first cohort also tended to co-occur in the 120 validation repertoires, with roughly 95% of cluster scores above 0. Across donors, most TCR sequences were observed very rarely, whereas some public TCRs were present in many individuals. All 120 or so repertoires were used to score co-occurrence in the validation cohort in a later analysis, because that analysis had no HLA typing for the cohort.

The receptor was derived from a woman aged 18 to 35 in good health and CMV-seropositive. The sequenced sample was PBMCs.

The DNA reads TGTGCCAGCAGCTTTGACAGGTCCTACGAGCAGTACTTC. It is translated as CASSFDRSYEQYF. This chain is built from TRBV7-2 and TRBJ2-7; a tentative D call is TRBD1 (6 bases match). Spanning cysteine to phenylalanine, the CDR3 consists of 13 amino acids. Only the CDR3 DNA stays, 39 bases, in frame from base 1. The trim is 3 bases for V and 1 base for J, with a gap of 7 bases between the germline ends. Based on the germline V gene, the CDR1 and CDR2 sequences are SGHTA and FQGNSA.